This entry describes one T cell receptor beta chain. Its antigen is currently unknown. The sample is drawn from a study of post-analysis software for immune sequencing data. Germline values: CDR1 SGHTA, CDR2 FQGNSA. The CDR3 has 15 amino acids. V lost 5 bases to trimming and J lost 1 base, with 13 bases between them. TCR beta libraries were prepared from cDNA with unique molecular identifiers. TCRdb reprocessed the PCR reads with MiXCR, giving one entry per CDR3 protein. The profile shows more than 450,000 distinct CDR3 sequences, 44% of them singletons. General study results and limits: Relative to controls, patients had a handful of TRBV segments at higher frequency, with TRBV5-6, TRBV5-1 and TRBV20-1 among these.

This chain joins TRBV7-2 and TRBJ2-3; D not resolved. Sequenced sample: blood. This TCR derives from a girl aged 5 to 17 with multiple sclerosis. In DNA form, the CDR3 reads TGTGCCAGCAGCCCCGGGTATCTTCGCACAGATACGCAGTATTTT. It encodes CASSPGYLRTDTQYF.